This entry is about one T cell receptor (beta chain). In the authors' methods: Scientists estimated how many nucleated cells there were by amplifying reference gene primers. Profiling relied on immunoSEQ multiplex PCR, and the TCRdb table lists in-frame clones only, not all of them. V and J calls plus clone size are reproduced from that table; the DNA served to infer D and trimming. Among roughly 250,000 clones listed, around 85% were seen once. This specimen belongs to a study of blood T cell repertoires in COVID-19. In the study overall: Both acute and convalescent COVID-19 samples were obtained from the United States, Italy and Spain. From T cells, B-cell-depleted T cells, or PBMCs came the material, which was cDNA or gDNA.

The CDR3 extends over 15 amino acids. Unmatched junction bases numbered 9, after V lost 4 bases and J lost 4 bases. Germline CDR1 and CDR2: LNHDA and SQIVND (reference sequence). The sequenced sample was peripheral blood. The sequence came from a woman in her forties with active or convalescent COVID-19. This sequence joins TRBV19 and TRBJ1-1, with TRBD1 matching 7 bases. The CDR3 loop reads CASSTGQARVTEAFF. DNA for the CDR3: TGTGCCAGTAGTACCGGACAGGCGAGGGTCACTGAAGCTTTCTTT.